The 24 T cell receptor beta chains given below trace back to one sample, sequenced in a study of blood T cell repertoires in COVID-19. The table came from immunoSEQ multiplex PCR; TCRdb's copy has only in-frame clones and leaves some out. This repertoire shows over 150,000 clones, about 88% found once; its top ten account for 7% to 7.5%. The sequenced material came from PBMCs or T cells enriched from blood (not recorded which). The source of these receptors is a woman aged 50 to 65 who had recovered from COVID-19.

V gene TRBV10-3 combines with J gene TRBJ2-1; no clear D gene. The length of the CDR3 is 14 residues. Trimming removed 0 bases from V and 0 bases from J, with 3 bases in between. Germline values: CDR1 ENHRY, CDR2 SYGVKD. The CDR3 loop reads CAISESSSYNEQFF. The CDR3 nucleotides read TGTGCCATCAGTGAGTCCTCCTCCTACAATGAGCAGTTCTTC.

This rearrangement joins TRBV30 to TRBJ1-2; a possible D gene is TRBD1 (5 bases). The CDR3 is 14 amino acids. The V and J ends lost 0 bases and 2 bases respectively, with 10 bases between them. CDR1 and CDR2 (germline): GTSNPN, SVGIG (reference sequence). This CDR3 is CAWSVPDRNYGYTF. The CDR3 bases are TGTGCCTGGAGTGTACCAGACAGAAACTATGGCTACACCTTC.

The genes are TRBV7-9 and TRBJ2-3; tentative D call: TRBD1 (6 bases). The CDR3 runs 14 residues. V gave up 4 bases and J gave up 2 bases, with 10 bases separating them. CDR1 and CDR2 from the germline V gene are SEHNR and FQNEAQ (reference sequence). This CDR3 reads CASSSGQNTDTQYF. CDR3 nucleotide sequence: TGTGCCAGCAGCTCCGGACAGAACACAGATACGCAGTATTTT. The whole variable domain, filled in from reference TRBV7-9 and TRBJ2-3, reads DTGVSQNPRHKITKRGQNVTFRCDPISEHNRLYWYRQTLGQGPEFLTYFQNEAQLEKSRLLSDRFSAERPKGSFSTLEIQRTEQGDSAMYLCASSSGQNTDTQYFGPGTRLTVL.

CDR3 sequence (DNA): TGTGCCAGCAGCTTACGGTATTCAAGCTCCTACAATGAGCAGTTCTTC. Its protein is CASSLRYSSSYNEQFF. The rearrangement joins TRBV7-6 to TRBJ2-1; D gene uncertain. CDR3 length: 16 amino acids. Germline CDR1 and CDR2: SGHVS and FNYEAQ. V dropped 2 bases and J dropped 0 bases, with 11 bases sitting between them.

The DNA of the CDR3 is TGTGCTAGTGGTTTAGGACAGGGAGCCTACGAGCAGTACTTC. Protein: CASGLGQGAYEQYF. The rearrangement uses TRBV12-5 and TRBJ2-7; 8 nucleotides line up with TRBD1. Germline V gene data show CDR1 as LGHNT and CDR2 as FRNRAP. The CDR3 totals 14 residues. V shed 3 bases, J shed 2 bases, and the junction held 3 bases outside the gene matches.

CDR3 bases: TGTGCCAGTCAAGCCCGAGACAGGGGAGGCGAAAAACTGTTTTTT. The encoded protein is CASQARDRGGEKLFF. This chain connects TRBV19 to TRBJ1-4; 8 bases match TRBD1. The CDR3 has 15 amino acids. Trimming cost V 8 bases and J 8 bases; bases outside gene matches: 13. Germline V gives CDR1 LNHDA, CDR2 SQIVND (reference sequence).

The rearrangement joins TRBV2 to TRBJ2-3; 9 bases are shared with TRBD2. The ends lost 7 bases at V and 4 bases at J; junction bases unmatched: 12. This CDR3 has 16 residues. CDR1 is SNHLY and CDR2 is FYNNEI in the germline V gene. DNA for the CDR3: TGTGCCAGCACCCCGGGGCTAGCGGGATCCCCAGATACGCAGTATTTT. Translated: CASTPGLAGSPDTQYF.

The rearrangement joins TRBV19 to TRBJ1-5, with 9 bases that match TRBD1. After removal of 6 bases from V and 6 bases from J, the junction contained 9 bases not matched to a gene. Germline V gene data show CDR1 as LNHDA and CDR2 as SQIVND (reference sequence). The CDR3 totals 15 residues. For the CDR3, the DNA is TGTGCCAGTAGCTATACGACAGGGGGGGGTCAGCCCCAGCATTTT. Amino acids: CASSYTTGGGQPQHF.

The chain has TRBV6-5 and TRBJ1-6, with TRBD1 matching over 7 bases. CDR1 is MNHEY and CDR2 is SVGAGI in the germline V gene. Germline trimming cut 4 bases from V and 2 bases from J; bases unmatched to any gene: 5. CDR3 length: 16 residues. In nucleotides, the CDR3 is TGTGCCAGCAGTTCGGACAGGACGGCCTATAATTCACCCCTCCACTTT. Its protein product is CASSSDRTAYNSPLHF.

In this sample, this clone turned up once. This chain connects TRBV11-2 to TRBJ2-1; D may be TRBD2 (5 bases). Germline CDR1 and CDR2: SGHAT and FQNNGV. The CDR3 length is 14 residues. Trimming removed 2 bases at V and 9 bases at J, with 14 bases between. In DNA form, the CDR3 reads TGTGCCAGCAGCTTAAACGTAAAAGGAGGTGAGCAGTTCTTC. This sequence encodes CASSLNVKGGEQFF. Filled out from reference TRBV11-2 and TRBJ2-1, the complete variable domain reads EAGVAQSPRYKIIEKRQSVAFWCNPISGHATLYWYQQILGQGPKLLIQFQNNGVVDDSQLPKDRFSAERLKGVDSTLKIQPAKLEDSAVYLCASSLNVKGGEQFFGPGTRLTVL.

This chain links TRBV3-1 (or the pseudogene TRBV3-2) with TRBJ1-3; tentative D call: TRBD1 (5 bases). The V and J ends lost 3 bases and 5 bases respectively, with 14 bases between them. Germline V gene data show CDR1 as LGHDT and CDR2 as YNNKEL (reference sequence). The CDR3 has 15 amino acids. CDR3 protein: CASSHRTGTRNTIYF. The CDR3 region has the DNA TGTGCCAGCAGCCATCGTACAGGCACTCGAAACACCATATATTTT.

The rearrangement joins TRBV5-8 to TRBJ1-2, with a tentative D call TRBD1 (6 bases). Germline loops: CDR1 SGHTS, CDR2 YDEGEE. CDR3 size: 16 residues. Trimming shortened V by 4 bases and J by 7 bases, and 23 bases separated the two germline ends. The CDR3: CASSQVGVRGSSGYTF. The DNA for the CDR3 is TGTGCCAGCAGCCAAGTTGGGGTCAGGGGATCATCTGGCTACACCTTC.

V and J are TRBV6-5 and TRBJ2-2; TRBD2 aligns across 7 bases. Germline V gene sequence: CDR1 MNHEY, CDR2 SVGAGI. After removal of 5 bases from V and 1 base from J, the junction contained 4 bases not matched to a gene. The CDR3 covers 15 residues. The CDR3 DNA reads TGTGCCAGCAGTAGAGCGGGGCTGAACACCGGGGAGCTGTTTTTT. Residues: CASSRAGLNTGELFF.

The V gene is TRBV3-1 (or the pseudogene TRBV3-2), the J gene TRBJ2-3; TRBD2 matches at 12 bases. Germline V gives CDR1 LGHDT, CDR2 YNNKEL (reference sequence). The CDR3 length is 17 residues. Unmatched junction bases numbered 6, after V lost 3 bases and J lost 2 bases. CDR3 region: CASSQGTSGFSTDTQYF. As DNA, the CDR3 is TGTGCCAGCAGCCAGGGGACTAGCGGGTTCTCCACAGATACGCAGTATTTT.

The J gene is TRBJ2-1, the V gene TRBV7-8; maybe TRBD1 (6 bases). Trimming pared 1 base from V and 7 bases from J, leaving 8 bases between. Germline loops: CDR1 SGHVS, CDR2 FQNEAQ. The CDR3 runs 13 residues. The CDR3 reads CASSLDRVNEQFF. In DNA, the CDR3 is TGTGCCAGCAGCTTAGACAGGGTGAATGAGCAGTTCTTC.

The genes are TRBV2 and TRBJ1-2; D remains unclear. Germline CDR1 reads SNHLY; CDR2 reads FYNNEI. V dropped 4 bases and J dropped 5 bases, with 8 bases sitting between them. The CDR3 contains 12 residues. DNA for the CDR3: TGTGCCAGCAGTGGCCTGACTTATGGCTACACCTTC. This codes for CASSGLTYGYTF.

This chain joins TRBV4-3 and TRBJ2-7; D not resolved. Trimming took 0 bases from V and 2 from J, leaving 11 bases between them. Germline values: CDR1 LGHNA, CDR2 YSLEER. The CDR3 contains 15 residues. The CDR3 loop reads CASSQEWQDPYEQYF. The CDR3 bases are TGCGCCAGCAGCCAAGAATGGCAGGATCCCTACGAGCAGTACTTC.

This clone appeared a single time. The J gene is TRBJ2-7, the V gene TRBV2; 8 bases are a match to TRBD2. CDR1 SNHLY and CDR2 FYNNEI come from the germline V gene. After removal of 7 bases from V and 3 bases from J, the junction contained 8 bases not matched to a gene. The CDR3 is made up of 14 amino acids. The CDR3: CASTTGSGSYEQYF. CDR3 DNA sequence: TGTGCCAGCACTACCGGCAGCGGGAGCTACGAGCAGTACTTC.

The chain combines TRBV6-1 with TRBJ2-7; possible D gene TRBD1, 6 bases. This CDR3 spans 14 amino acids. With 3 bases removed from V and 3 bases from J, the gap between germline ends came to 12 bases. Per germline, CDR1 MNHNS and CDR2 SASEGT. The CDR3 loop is CASSEMGAVYEQYF. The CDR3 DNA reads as TGTGCCAGCAGTGAGATGGGGGCCGTCTACGAGCAGTACTTC.

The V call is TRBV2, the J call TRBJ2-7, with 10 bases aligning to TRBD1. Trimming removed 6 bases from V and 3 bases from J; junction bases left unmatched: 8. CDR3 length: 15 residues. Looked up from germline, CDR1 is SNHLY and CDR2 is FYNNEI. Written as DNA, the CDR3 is TGTGCCAGCAGCGAGGACAGGGGGGGGCTCTACGAGCAGTACTTC. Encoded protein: CASSEDRGGLYEQYF.

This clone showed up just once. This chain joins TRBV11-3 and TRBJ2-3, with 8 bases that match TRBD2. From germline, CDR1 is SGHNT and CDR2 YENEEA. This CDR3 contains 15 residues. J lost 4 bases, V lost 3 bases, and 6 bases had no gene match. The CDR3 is CASSLTGGTPDTQYF. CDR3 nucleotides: TGTGCCAGCAGCTTGACGGGAGGGACACCAGATACGCAGTATTTT.

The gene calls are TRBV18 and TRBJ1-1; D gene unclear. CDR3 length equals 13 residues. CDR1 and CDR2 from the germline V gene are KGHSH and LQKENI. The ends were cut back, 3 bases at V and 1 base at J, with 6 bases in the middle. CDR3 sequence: CASSPQANTEAFF. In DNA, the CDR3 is TGTGCCAGCTCACCGCAGGCGAACACTGAAGCTTTCTTT.

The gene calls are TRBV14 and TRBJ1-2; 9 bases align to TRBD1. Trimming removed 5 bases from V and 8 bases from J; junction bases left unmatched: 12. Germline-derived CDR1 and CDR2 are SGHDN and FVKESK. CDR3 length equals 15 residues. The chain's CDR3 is CASSTQGRTGVGYTF. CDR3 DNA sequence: TGTGCCAGCAGCACACAAGGAAGGACAGGGGTCGGCTACACCTTC. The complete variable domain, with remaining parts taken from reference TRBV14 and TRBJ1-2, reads EAGVTQFPSHSVIEKGQTVTLRCDPISGHDNLYWYRRVMGKEIKFLLHFVKESKQDESGMPNNRFLAERTGGTYSTLKVQPAELEDSGVYFCASSTQGRTGVGYTFGSGTRLTVV.

The CDR3 is CASSPRTEAFF. The CDR3 coding sequence is TGTGCCAGCAGCCCGCGCACTGAAGCTTTCTTT. The gene calls are TRBV7-6 and TRBJ1-1, with D hard to call. V shed 5 bases and J shed 4 bases, with 5 bases lying between them. The V gene's germline CDR1 is SGHVS and CDR2 FNYEAQ. There are 11 residues in the CDR3.